Presented here are 28 T cell receptor beta chains from one specimen sequenced in a study of T-cell memory formation after mild COVID-19. TCRdb processed the 5' RACE reads anew with MiXCR; each CDR3 protein has one entry. The table lists roughly 550,000 distinct CDR3 sequences, approximately 20% of them singletons. The sample consisted of PBMCs or a T cell subset sorted from them (not recorded which). These receptors were obtained from an adult woman who had mild COVID-19 (a few samples of this study predate the infection). Cell type and time point are not known.

This clonotype appeared a few times. The chain is built from TRBV20-1 and TRBJ1-6; tentative D call: TRBD1 (6 bases). V dropped 0 bases and J dropped 7 bases, with 10 bases sitting between them. This CDR3 contains 14 residues. The germline gives CDR1 DFQATT, CDR2 SNEGSKA (reference sequence). DNA for the CDR3: TGCAGTGCTAGAGACCTTACAGGGAATTCACCCCTCCACTTT. It yields the protein CSARDLTGNSPLHF.

The V call is TRBV7-9, the J call TRBJ1-5; TRBD1 might be the D (5 bases). V lost 1 base, J lost 4 bases, and 11 bases lay in between. Germline V gives CDR1 SEHNR, CDR2 FQNEAQ (reference sequence). This CDR3 is 15 amino acids long. CDR3 sequence (DNA): TGTGCCAGCAGCTTAGAAATGGGGGGAAATCAGCCCCAGCATTTT. Its translation: CASSLEMGGNQPQHF.

On this clonotype itself: A read error may produce the germline difference seen at one junction end. The gene calls are TRBV2 and TRBJ2-1; 10 bases are shared with TRBD2. Germline CDR1 SNHLY, CDR2 FYNNEI. This CDR3 is built from 15 residues. The CDR3 loop reads CASREAGGPGNEQFF. The CDR3 nucleotides are TGTGCCAGCCGTGAAGCGGGAGGGCCGGGAAATGAGCAGTTCTTC.

This chain links TRBV19 with TRBJ1-1, with a tentative D call TRBD1 (5 bases). From germline, CDR1 is LNHDA and CDR2 SQIVND (reference sequence). V was shortened by 0 bases and J by 11 bases, with 19 bases between the two germline ends. CDR3 length: 15 amino acids. As DNA, the CDR3 is TGTGCCAGTAGTATAGATGTGACGGGGCCCCTTGGGGCTTTCTTT. It translates to CASSIDVTGPLGAFF. Full variable domain (remainder filled in from reference TRBV19 and TRBJ1-1): DGGITQSPKYLFRKEGQNVTLSCEQNLNHDAMYWYRQDPGQGLRLIYYSQIVNDFQKGDIAEGYSVSREKKESFPLTVTSAQKNPTAFYLCASSIDVTGPLGAFFGQGTRLTVV.

The chain combines TRBV9 with TRBJ1-3, with 7 bases fitting TRBD1. Trimming cost V 0 bases and J 0 bases; bases outside gene matches: 6. Germline V CDR1 and CDR2: SGDLS, YYNGEE. This CDR3 contains 17 residues. The CDR3 nucleotides are TGTGCCAGCAGCGTAGGGGGACAGACATACTCTGGAAACACCATATATTTT. As protein: CASSVGGQTYSGNTIYF.

As to this clonotype: A read error is likely, as this CDR3 ends without the conserved phenylalanine or tryptophan. This sequence joins TRBV29-1 and TRBJ2-2; unclear D gene. V was cut by 6 bases and J by 6 bases, with 8 bases left in between. Looked up from germline, CDR1 is SQVTM and CDR2 is ANQGSEA. The CDR3 loop spans 11 amino acids. CDR3 in amino acids: CSVALSGELFC. CDR3 nucleotides: TGCAGCGTAGCGTTATCCGGGGAGCTGTTTTGT.

V gene TRBV2 combines with J gene TRBJ2-3; 9 bases match TRBD2. With 7 bases clipped from V and 6 bases from J, the junction kept 14 bases outside the gene matches. CDR3 length: 16 amino acids. Looked up from germline, CDR1 is SNHLY and CDR2 is FYNNEI. The CDR3: CASTGGLAGFGDTQYF. CDR3 DNA sequence: TGTGCCAGCACCGGGGGGCTAGCGGGATTTGGCGATACGCAGTATTTT.

The V call is TRBV30, the J call TRBJ2-2, with D possibly TRBD2 on 5 matching bases. The CDR3 has 14 amino acids. With 3 bases removed from V and 7 bases from J, the gap between germline ends came to 15 bases. Germline V gives CDR1 GTSNPN, CDR2 SVGIG (reference sequence). The CDR3 coding sequence is TGTGCCTGGAGGCAGGAGGCTCGCGGCGGGGAGCTGTTTTTT. Translation: CAWRQEARGGELFF.

This clonotype was picked up a small number of times. This rearrangement joins TRBV2 to TRBJ1-4, with D maybe TRBD1 (6 bases). V lost 0 bases, J lost 4 bases, and 12 bases lay in between. Germline CDR1 SNHLY, CDR2 FYNNEI. The CDR3 runs 16 residues. The CDR3 bases are TGTGCCAGCAGTGAAGCGCTCACAGGGATTAATGAAAAACTGTTTTTT. This sequence encodes CASSEALTGINEKLFF.

This clonotype appeared a few times. This chain uses TRBV7-3 with TRBJ2-1, with 10 positions matching TRBD2. CDR1 SGHTA and CDR2 FQGTGA come from the germline V gene. The J segment lost 9 bases and the V segment lost 2 bases, leaving 10 bases of the junction unmatched. CDR3 length: 16 residues. The CDR3 DNA sequence: TGTGCCAGCAGCTTATCCGAGCGGGGGGGAGATGGTGAGCAGTTCTTC. Encoded protein: CASSLSERGGDGEQFF.

This clonotype came up a few times. The CDR3 protein is CSATPGGDEQFF. CDR3 nucleotide sequence: TGCAGTGCTACCCCCGGGGGAGATGAGCAGTTCTTC. The chain links TRBV20-1 to TRBJ2-1; maybe TRBD2 (6 bases). CDR1 is DFQATT and CDR2 is SNEGSKA in the germline V gene (reference sequence). There are 12 residues in the CDR3. The germline V and J ends were trimmed by 4 bases and 8 bases, with 12 bases remaining between them.

The sample holds a few counts of this clonotype. The chain is built from TRBV7-8 and TRBJ2-3, with D possibly matching TRBD2 (5 bases). Germline values: CDR1 SGHVS, CDR2 FQNEAQ. The CDR3 has 15 residues. Trimming left V 3 bases short and J 2 bases short, with 12 bases between. In DNA, the CDR3 is TGTGCCAGCAGCTTCGGGGAGCCCCCCACAGATACGCAGTATTTT. It yields the protein CASSFGEPPTDTQYF. Supplemented by reference TRBV7-8 and TRBJ2-3, the full variable domain reads GAGVSQSPRYKVAKRGQDVALRCDPISGHVSLFWYQQALGQGPEFLTYFQNEAQLDKSGLPSDRFFAERPEGSVSTLKIQRTQQEDSAVYLCASSFGEPPTDTQYFGPGTRLTVL.

This clonotype was seen a handful of times. V is TRBV6-2 or TRBV6-3 and J is TRBJ1-1, with unresolved D. Germline-derived CDR1 and CDR2 are MNHEY and SVGEGT. This CDR3 has 12 amino acids. V was shortened by 2 bases and J by 3 bases, with 4 bases between the two germline ends. The CDR3 DNA follows: TGTGCCAGCAGTTACAAGTACACTGAAGCTTTCTTT. The encoded protein is CASSYKYTEAFF.

The chain carries TRBV6-6 and TRBJ1-2; 10 nucleotides align to TRBD1. V lost 6 bases to trimming and J lost 5 bases; unmatched junction nucleotides: 9. Germline loops: CDR1 MNHNY, CDR2 SVGAGI (reference sequence). The CDR3 runs to 15 residues. The CDR3 loop is CASRRDGTGVYGYTF. The CDR3 nucleotides read TGTGCCAGCAGGAGAGACGGGACAGGGGTTTATGGCTACACCTTC.

The chain uses TRBV6-5 and TRBJ2-2; D may be TRBD1 or TRBD2 (5 bases each). The V end was cut by 2 bases, the J end by 9 bases, with 13 bases between. CDR3 length equals 14 residues. CDR1 and CDR2 (germline): MNHEY, SVGAGI. CDR3 in DNA: TGTGCCAGCAGTTACCTGGGACCTGACCGGGAGCTGTTTTTT. It specifies CASSYLGPDRELFF.

This chain connects TRBV7-2 to TRBJ2-7; no reliable D call. Between the trimmed V and J ends, which lost 3 bases and 0 bases, there was a span of 12 bases. CDR3 size: 15 residues. In germline, CDR1 is SGHTA, CDR2 FQGNSA. The CDR3 protein is CASSFGHRSSYEQYF. The CDR3 nucleotides are TGTGCCAGCAGCTTCGGCCACCGGAGCTCCTACGAGCAGTACTTC.

This chain joins TRBV7-6 and TRBJ1-1; D might be TRBD1 (5 bases). CDR1 and CDR2 from the germline V gene are SGHVS and FNYEAQ. V lost 0 bases to trimming and J lost 3 bases, with 11 bases between them. The CDR3 length is 15 residues. CDR3 nucleotides: TGTGCCAGCAGCTTAGCAGGGGAGGGAGACACTGAAGCTTTCTTT. The encoded protein is CASSLAGEGDTEAFF.

The chain recombines TRBV7-2 with TRBJ2-1; 8 bases line up with TRBD2. The germline CDR1 and CDR2 sequences are SGHTA and FQGNSA. The CDR3 sequence is 16 residues long. Unmatched junction bases numbered 10, after V lost 3 bases and J lost 6 bases. In DNA form, the CDR3 reads TGTGCCAGCAGCTTCCCCCCGGGCCGGGAGGGCAATGAGCAGTTCTTC. Amino acids: CASSFPPGREGNEQFF.

The chain couples TRBV5-6 to TRBJ2-7; 8 nucleotides line up with TRBD1. The germline CDR1 and CDR2 sequences are SGHDT and YYEEEE. V gave up 4 bases and J gave up 9 bases; unmatched junction bases: 3. The CDR3 has 11 residues. In DNA form, the CDR3 reads TGTGCCAGCAGCCAGGGACAGGCGCAGTACTTC. Translating gives CASSQGQAQYF.

The CDR3 nucleotides are TGCAGTGCTAGCCCGGGACTCTCTGGAAACACCATATATTTT. It encodes CSASPGLSGNTIYF. The chain joins TRBV20-1 to TRBJ1-3, with D perhaps matching TRBD1 (5 bases). The germline gives CDR1 DFQATT, CDR2 SNEGSKA (reference sequence). Trimming cost V 3 bases and J 0 bases, with 9 bases left between them. CDR3 length equals 14 residues.

The V call is TRBV24-1, the J call TRBJ2-1; D ambiguous. Germline CDR1 and CDR2: KGHDR and SFDVKD. The CDR3 is made up of 12 amino acids. Trimming cost V 9 bases and J 10 bases, with 15 bases left between them. CDR3 region: CATSPEVGEQFF. DNA for the CDR3: TGTGCCACCTCCCCCGAGGTAGGGGAGCAGTTCTTC.

The gene calls are TRBV4-1 and TRBJ2-3; 8 bases agree with TRBD1. V gave up 3 bases and J gave up 0 bases; unmatched junction bases: 8. Germline CDR1 is MGHRA and CDR2 is YSYEKL. The CDR3 totals 17 residues. CDR3: CASSQVPGQASTDTQYF. In DNA, the CDR3 is TGCGCCAGCAGCCAGGTCCCGGGACAGGCTAGCACAGATACGCAGTATTTT.

This clonotype was counted only a few times. The genes are TRBV7-2 and TRBJ2-6; no reliable D call. V shed 7 bases and J shed 1 base, with 11 bases lying between them. Germline CDR1 reads SGHTA; CDR2 reads FQGNSA. The CDR3 sequence is 15 residues long. CDR3 region: CASTPEWSGANVLTF. CDR3 bases: TGTGCCAGCACCCCGGAATGGTCTGGGGCCAACGTCCTGACTTTC.

J is TRBJ2-7 and V is TRBV9; D is uncertain. Germline V gene data show CDR1 as SGDLS and CDR2 as YYNGEE. The CDR3 length is 14 residues. V was pared by 0 bases and J by 3 bases, with 10 bases between. CDR3 residues: CASSVDVGNYEQYF. The CDR3, as DNA: TGTGCCAGCAGCGTAGACGTCGGAAACTACGAGCAGTACTTC.

J is TRBJ1-6 and V is TRBV5-1; 9 nucleotides match TRBD1. V gave up 2 bases and J gave up 0 bases; unmatched junction bases: 6. The CDR3 spans 18 residues. The germline gives CDR1 SGHRS, CDR2 YFSETQ. CDR3 in amino acids: CASSFTGGPSSYNSPLHF. The CDR3 region has the DNA TGCGCCAGCAGCTTTACAGGGGGCCCGAGCTCCTATAATTCACCCCTCCACTTT.

This clonotype was observed a few times. V usage is TRBV15 and J usage is TRBJ2-5; no reliable D call. The germline V and J ends were trimmed by 3 bases and 1 base, with 6 bases remaining between them. The CDR3 runs 13 residues. In germline, CDR1 is LNHNV, CDR2 YYDKDF (reference sequence). CDR3 loop: CATSSGPQETQYF. The CDR3 nucleotides are TGTGCCACCAGCAGCGGGCCCCAAGAGACCCAGTACTTC.

The rearrangement uses TRBV7-3 and TRBJ1-1, with TRBD1 matching over 9 bases. The V segment lost 5 bases and the J segment 4 bases; nucleotides outside the gene matches: 8. The CDR3 is 15 amino acids. The germline CDR1 and CDR2 sequences are SGHTA and FQGTGA. CDR3: CASSKGTGLSTEAFF. In DNA form, the CDR3 reads TGTGCCAGCAGCAAGGGGACAGGGCTGTCCACTGAAGCTTTCTTT.

The chain links TRBV12-3 or TRBV12-4 to TRBJ2-1, with a weak D call TRBD2 (6 bases). The germline V and J ends were trimmed by 6 bases and 8 bases, with 17 bases remaining between them. The CDR3 has 14 residues. The CDR3 nucleotides read TGTGCCAGCAGCCGCCTCCGGAGGGCTGATGAGCAGTTCTTC. This translates into CASSRLRRADEQFF.